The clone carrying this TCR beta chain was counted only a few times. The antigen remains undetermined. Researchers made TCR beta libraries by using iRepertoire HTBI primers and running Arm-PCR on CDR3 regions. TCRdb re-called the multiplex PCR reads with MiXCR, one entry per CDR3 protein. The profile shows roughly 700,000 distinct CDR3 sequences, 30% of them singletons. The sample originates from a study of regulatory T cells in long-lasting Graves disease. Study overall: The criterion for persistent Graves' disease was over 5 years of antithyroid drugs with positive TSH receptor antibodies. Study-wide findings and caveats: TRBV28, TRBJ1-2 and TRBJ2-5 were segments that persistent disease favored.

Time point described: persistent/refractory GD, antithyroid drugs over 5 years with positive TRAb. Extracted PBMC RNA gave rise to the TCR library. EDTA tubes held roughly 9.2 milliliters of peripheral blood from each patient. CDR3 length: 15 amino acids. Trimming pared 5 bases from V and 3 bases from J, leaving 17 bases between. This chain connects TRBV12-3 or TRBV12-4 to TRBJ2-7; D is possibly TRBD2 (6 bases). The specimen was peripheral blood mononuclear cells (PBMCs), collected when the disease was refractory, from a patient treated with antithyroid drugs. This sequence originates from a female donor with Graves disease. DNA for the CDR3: TGTGCCAGCAGTCTCGACGGGGCGGGGAACTACGAGCAGTACTTC. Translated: CASSLDGAGNYEQYF.